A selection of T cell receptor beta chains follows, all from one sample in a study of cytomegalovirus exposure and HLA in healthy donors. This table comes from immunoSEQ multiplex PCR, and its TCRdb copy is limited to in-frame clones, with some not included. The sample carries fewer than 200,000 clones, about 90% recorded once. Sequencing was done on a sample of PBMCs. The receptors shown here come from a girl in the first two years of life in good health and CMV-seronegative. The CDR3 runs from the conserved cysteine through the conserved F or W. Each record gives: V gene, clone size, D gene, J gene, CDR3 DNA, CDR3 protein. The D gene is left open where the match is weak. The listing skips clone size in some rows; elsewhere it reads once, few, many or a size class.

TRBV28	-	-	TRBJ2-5	TGTGCCAGCAGTTTACGGGGACTTCAAGAGACCCAGTACTTC	CASSLRGLQETQYF
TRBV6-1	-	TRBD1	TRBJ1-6	TGTGCCAGCAGGGGGACAGGGGGTATTTCACCCCTCCACTTT	CASRGTGGISPLHF
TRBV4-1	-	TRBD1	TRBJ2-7	TGCGCCAGCAGCCAAGATGGAATGTCGATACAGGGGGCCGAGCAGTACTTC	CASSQDGMSIQGAEQYF
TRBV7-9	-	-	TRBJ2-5	TGTGCCAGCAGGTACCGGGACTCCCCTGACCAGTACTTC	CASRYRDSPDQYF
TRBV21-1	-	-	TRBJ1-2	TGTGCCAGCAGCAAACGCGAAGGGGGCAAGAGTAGTGGCTACACCTTC	CASSKREGGKSSGYTF
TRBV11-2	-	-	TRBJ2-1	TGTGCCAGCAGCCAAAGTAGCGCCTACAATGAGCAGTTCTTC	CASSQSSAYNEQFF
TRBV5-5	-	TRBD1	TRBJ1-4	TGTGCCAGCAGCCCACCGGGACAGGGGGCGAGGGGTGAAAAACTGTTTTTT	CASSPPGQGARGEKLFF
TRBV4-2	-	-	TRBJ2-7	TGTGCCAGCAGCGCCTCAAAGATGGACTATTCCCACGAGCAGTACTTC	CASSASKMDYSHEQYF
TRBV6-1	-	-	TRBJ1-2	TGTGCCAGCAGTGAAGGCATATCAGGGGTGGAAGGCTACACCTTC	CASSEGISGVEGYTF
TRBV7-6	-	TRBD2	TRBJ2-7	TGTGCCAGCAGCCAGGGACTAGCGGGAGGCTACGAGCAGTACTTC	CASSQGLAGGYEQYF
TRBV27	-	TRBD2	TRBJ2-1	TGTGCCAGCAGTGTAACGGGAGGGAATGAGCAGTTCTTC	CASSVTGGNEQFF
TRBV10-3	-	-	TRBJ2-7	TGTGCCATCAAGGGGGGGACCTACGAGCAGTACTTC	CAIKGGTYEQYF
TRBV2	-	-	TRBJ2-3	TGTGCCAGCAGTCTACGGGGAGCTAGCTCAGATACGCAGTATTTT	CASSLRGASSDTQYF
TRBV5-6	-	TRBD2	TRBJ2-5	TGTGCCAGCAGACGCGCCGGGACTAGCGGGGGGGAGACCCAGTACTTC	CASRRAGTSGGETQYF
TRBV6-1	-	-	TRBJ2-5	TGTGCCAGCAGGCGACAGGTCCAAGAGACCCAGTACTTC	CASRRQVQETQYF
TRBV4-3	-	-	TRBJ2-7	TGCGCCAGCAGCCAAGTCAGGGCAATCGCCCGCGAGCAGTACTTC	CASSQVRAIAREQYF
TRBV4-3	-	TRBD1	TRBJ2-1	TGCGCCAGCAGCCTTGGCAGGGGGCTACACAATGAGCAGTTCTTC	CASSLGRGLHNEQFF
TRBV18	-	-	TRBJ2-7	TGTGCCAGCTCACTCCCTCGTCTCTCCTACGAGCAGTACTTC	CASSLPRLSYEQYF
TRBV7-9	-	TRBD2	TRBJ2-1	TGTGCCAGCAGCCCGGGACTAGCGGGGGGGTTGGGCTACAATGAGCAGTTCTTC	CASSPGLAGGLGYNEQFF
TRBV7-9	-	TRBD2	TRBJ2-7	TGTGCCAGCACAAGGACTAGCGAATATAAATCCTACGAGCAGTACTTC	CASTRTSEYKSYEQYF
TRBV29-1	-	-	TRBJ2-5	TGCAGCGTTCAAGGGGGGGGGACCCAGTACTTC	CSVQGGGTQYF
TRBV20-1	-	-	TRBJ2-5	TGCAGTGCTAGACTGCAAGAGACCCAGTACTTC	CSARLQETQYF
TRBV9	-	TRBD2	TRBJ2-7	TGTGCCAGCAGCGCGGGAGGCTCTAGCGAGCAGTACTTC	CASSAGGSSEQYF
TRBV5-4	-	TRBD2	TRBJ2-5	TGTGCCAGCAGCTTGGACTTCGGCCAGCGGGGGGCCTCAGAGACCCAGTACTTC	CASSLDFGQRGASETQYF
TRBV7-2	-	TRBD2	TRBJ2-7	TGTGCCAGCAGCTCCCTCTGGGGGGCGGGGGGCAGCTCCTACGAGCAGTACTTC	CASSSLWGAGGSSYEQYF
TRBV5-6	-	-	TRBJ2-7	TGTGCCAGCAGCCCCTATCCGGGGATTACCAACTCCTACGAGCAGTACTTC	CASSPYPGITNSYEQYF
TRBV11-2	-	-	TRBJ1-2	TGTGCCAGCAGCCAGGCGGGCTACGGCGGAAACCTCTATGGCTACACCTTC	CASSQAGYGGNLYGYTF
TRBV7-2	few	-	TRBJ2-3	TGTGCCAGCAGCTTTATTGGTAGCGGCACAGATACGCAGTATTTT	CASSFIGSGTDTQYF
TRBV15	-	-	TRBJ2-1	TGTGCCACCAGCAGAGGCGGGAATTCCTACAATGAGCAGTTCTTC	CATSRGGNSYNEQFF
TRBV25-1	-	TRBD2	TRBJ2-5	TGTGCCAGCAGTGAATGGAGGGGACTAGCGGAGACCCAGTACTTC	CASSEWRGLAETQYF
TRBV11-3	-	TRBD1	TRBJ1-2	TGTGCCAGCACGAAAAGGCCAGGGGGCGTCCGTGGCTACACCTTC	CASTKRPGGVRGYTF
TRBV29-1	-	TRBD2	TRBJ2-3	TGCAGGGCCACTAGCGACACGGAGGTCTCTGCAACAGATACGCAGTATTTT	CRATSDTEVSATDTQYF
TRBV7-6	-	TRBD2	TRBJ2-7	TGTGCCAGCAGCTTAGCGCCTAGCGGGGACCACGAGCAGTACTTC	CASSLAPSGDHEQYF
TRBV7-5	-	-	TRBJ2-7	TGTGTCAGAAGCTCGAGACAGGGGACCTACGAGCAGTACTTC	CVRSSRQGTYEQYF
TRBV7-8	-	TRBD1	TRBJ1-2	TGTGCCAGCAGCCCCTCAGGGGGGCTCTATCTATCCTATGGCTACACCTTC	CASSPSGGLYLSYGYTF
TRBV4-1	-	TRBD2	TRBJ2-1	TGCGCCAGCAGCCAAAGATTCCCGCTAGCGGACTTGTACAATGAGCAGTTCTTC	CASSQRFPLADLYNEQFF
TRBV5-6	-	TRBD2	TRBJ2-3	TGTGCCAGCAGCTCAAGACTAGCGGGGGGGTCGCCCCGGACAGATACGCAGTATTTT	CASSSRLAGGSPRTDTQYF
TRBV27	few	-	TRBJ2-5	TGTGCCAGCAGTTTATCAGGACTGGCAGATCAAGAGACCCAGTACTTC	CASSLSGLADQETQYF
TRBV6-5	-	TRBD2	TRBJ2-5	TGTGCCAGCAGTTACGGACTAGTAACGGGTCCAGAGACCCAGTACTTC	CASSYGLVTGPETQYF
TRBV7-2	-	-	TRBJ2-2	TGTGCCAGCAGCCTGAGGACAAAGAACACCGGGGAGCTGTTTTTT	CASSLRTKNTGELFF
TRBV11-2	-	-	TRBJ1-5	TGTGCCAGCAGCAGCACGGGGGGGAGCAATCAGCCCCAGCATTTT	CASSSTGGSNQPQHF
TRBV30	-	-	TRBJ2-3	TGTGCCTGGACCGGGTCTAGCACAGATACGCAGTATTTT	CAWTGSSTDTQYF
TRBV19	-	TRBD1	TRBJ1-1	TGTGCCAGTAACTCGCAGGGGGGTAGGACTGAAGCTTTCTTT	CASNSQGGRTEAFF
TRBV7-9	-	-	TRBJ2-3	TGTGCCAGCAGCTGGGAGCCGAAGAGAGTCCCAGATACGCAGTATTTT	CASSWEPKRVPDTQYF
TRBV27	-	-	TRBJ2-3	TGTGCCAGCAGTTCCTCCCTTAAGGGGGATACGCAGTATTTT	CASSSSLKGDTQYF
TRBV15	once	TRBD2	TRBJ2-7	TGTGCCACCAGCTCAGCGGGAAAGGGGTCCTACGAGCAGTACTTC	CATSSAGKGSYEQYF
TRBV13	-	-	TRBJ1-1	TGTGCCAGCAGCTTTTCATGGGGCGCCCCTGAAGCTTTCTTT	CASSFSWGAPEAFF
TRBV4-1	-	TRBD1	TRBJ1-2	TGCGCCAGCAGCCCCGGACAGGCTGGGACCTATGGCTACACCTTC	CASSPGQAGTYGYTF
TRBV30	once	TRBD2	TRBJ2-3	TGTGCCTGGAGTCCGGGACTAGCGGGCACAGATACGCAGTATTTT	CAWSPGLAGTDTQYF
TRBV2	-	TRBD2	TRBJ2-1	TGTGCCAGCAGTACCCGACTAGCTGGGCTGGAGCAGTTCTTC	CASSTRLAGLEQFF
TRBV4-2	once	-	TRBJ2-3	TGTGCCAGCAGCCAAGGGGCGCAGGGGCTTGAAACAGATACGCAGTATTTT	CASSQGAQGLETDTQYF
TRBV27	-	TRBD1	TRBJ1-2	TGTGCCAGCAGTACCCGACCCACAGGGGTAGGGAACTATGGCTACACCTTC	CASSTRPTGVGNYGYTF
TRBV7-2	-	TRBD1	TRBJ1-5	TGTGCCAGCAGCTACCGGACAGGGTCAAGAGGTTTGAGCAATCAGCCCCAGCATTTT	CASSYRTGSRGLSNQPQHF
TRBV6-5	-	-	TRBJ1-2	TGTGCCAGCTCTACAGCGGGGGGGGTCGACTATGGCTACACCTTC	CASSTAGGVDYGYTF
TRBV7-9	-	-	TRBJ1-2	TGTGCCAGCAGCCGCCGGTCAGGGGATGGCTACACCTTC	CASSRRSGDGYTF